This is a list of T cell receptor beta chains from one sample in a study of T cells in Graves' hyperthyroidism and ophthalmopathy. TCRdb ran MiXCR on the multiplex PCR reads and lists one entry per CDR3 protein. The profile shows roughly 500,000 distinct CDR3 sequences, around 13% of them singletons. The specimen was blood. The receptor source for this set is a woman in her 30s with Graves' hyperthyroidism that later progressed to Graves' ophthalmopathy. The CDR3 runs from the conserved cysteine through the conserved F or W. A D gene is named only where the DNA matches it firmly. Not all rows give a size; the values are once, few, many and, for expanded clones, a class.

>NA|16|TRBD2|TRBJ2-7|TRBV20-1
CSARPTSGSSTTEQYF
TGCAGTGCTAGACCGACTAGCGGAAGCTCTACCACCGAGCAGTACTTC
>once|13|NA|TRBJ2-7|TRBV7-9
CASSSYSFGAQYF
TGTGCCAGCAGCTCCTACAGTTTCGGAGCGCAGTACTTC
>many|14|TRBD2|TRBJ2-1|TRBV20-1
CSARRLAGGEEQFF
TGCAGTGCTAGGCGGCTAGCGGGAGGGGAGGAGCAGTTCTTC
>NA|16|TRBD1|TRBJ1-1|TRBV5-6
CASSLVWGQANTEAFF
TGTGCCAGCAGCTTGGTGTGGGGACAGGCGAACACTGAAGCTTTCTTT
>many|14|NA|TRBJ2-1|TRBV7-2
CASRQGTGYNEQFF
TGTGCCAGCAGACAAGGGACTGGCTACAATGAGCAGTTCTTC
>few|14|NA|TRBJ2-7|TRBV19
CASSVSGAAYEQYF
TGTGCCAGTAGTGTTTCAGGGGCGGCCTACGAACAGTACTTC
>many|15|TRBD1|TRBJ2-5|TRBV7-9
CASSSETGYQETQYF
TGTGCCAGCAGCTCAGAGACAGGGTACCAAGAGACCCAGTACTTC
>many|18|NA|TRBJ1-4|TRBV2
CASSLTGGSFSTNEKLFF
TGTGCCAGCAGTCTGACAGGCGGAAGCTTCTCAACTAATGAAAAACTGTTTTTT
>many|15|NA|TRBJ2-4|TRBV28
CASSFYGPGENIQYF
TGTGCCAGCAGTTTTTATGGACCTGGGGAAAACATTCAGTACTTC
>many|15|TRBD2|TRBJ2-3|TRBV6-1
CASSEAGGNTDTQYF
TGTGCCAGCAGTGAAGCGGGAGGGAACACAGATACGCAGTATTTT
>few|15|NA|TRBJ1-2|TRBV27
CASRDGRTGYYGYTF
TGTGCCAGCAGGGATGGGAGAACAGGGTATTATGGCTACACCTTC
>many|15|NA|TRBJ2-1|TRBV2
CASRPLVGPYNEQFF
TGTGCCAGCAGACCACTAGTGGGGCCCTACAATGAGCAGTTCTTC
>few|16|NA|TRBJ2-3|TRBV9
CASSVRAEISTDTQYF
TGTGCCAGCAGCGTACGAGCGGAGATTAGCACAGATACGCAGTATTTT
>many|19|TRBD2|TRBJ2-7|TRBV4-1
CASSQVAVRAGASSYEQYF
TGCGCCAGCAGCCAAGTCGCCGTGAGAGCGGGAGCTAGCTCCTACGAGCAGTACTTC
>many|16|NA|TRBJ1-1|TRBV9
CASSRAPGPSNTEAFF
TGTGCCAGCAGCCGCGCCCCAGGGCCATCGAACACTGAAGCTTTCTTT
>NA|15|TRBD2|TRBJ2-1|TRBV5-4
CASSLERGSYNEQFF
TGTGCCAGCAGCTTGGAGCGGGGATCCTACAATGAGCAGTTCTTC
>NA|16|TRBD2|TRBJ2-3|TRBV12-3/TRBV12-4
CASRWGTSARGDTQYF
TGTGCCAGCAGGTGGGGGACTAGCGCTAGGGGAGATACGCAGTATTTT
>many|14|TRBD1|TRBJ2-3|TRBV29-1
CSVEGQGGSDTQYF
TGCAGCGTTGAAGGACAGGGGGGTTCAGATACGCAGTATTTT
>many|18|TRBD2|TRBJ2-3|TRBV24-1
CATSDSGGGTIRTDTQYF
TGTGCCACCAGTGATTCCGGGGGAGGGACTATTCGCACAGATACGCAGTATTTT
>many|17|TRBD1|TRBJ1-3|TRBV6-1
CASSLTPGQGAGNTIYF
TGTGCCAGCAGTCTCACTCCGGGACAGGGGGCCGGAAACACCATATATTTT
>many|13|NA|TRBJ1-3|TRBV10-3
CAIHPSAGNTIYF
TGTGCCATCCACCCTTCGGCTGGAAACACCATATATTTT
>few|16|TRBD2|TRBJ2-5|TRBV7-2
CASSLAGGRMLETQYF
TGTGCCAGCAGCTTAGCGGGAGGGAGGATGTTGGAGACCCAGTACTTC